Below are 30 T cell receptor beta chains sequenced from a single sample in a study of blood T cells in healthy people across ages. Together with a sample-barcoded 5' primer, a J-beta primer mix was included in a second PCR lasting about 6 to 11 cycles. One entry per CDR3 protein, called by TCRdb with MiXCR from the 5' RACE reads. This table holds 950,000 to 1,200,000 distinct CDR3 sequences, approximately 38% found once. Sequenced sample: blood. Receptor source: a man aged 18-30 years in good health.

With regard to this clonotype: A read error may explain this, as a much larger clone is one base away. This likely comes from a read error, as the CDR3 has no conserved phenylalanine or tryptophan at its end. In DNA form, the CDR3 reads TGCGCCAGCAGCCGTGGGACAGGGGATGGCTACACCGTC. Translated: CASSRGTGDGYTV. This chain connects TRBV4-3 to TRBJ1-2, with 10 bases that match TRBD1. This CDR3 comprises 13 residues. V trimming: 4 bases; J trimming: 6 bases; junction bases outside the gene matches: 2. Germline CDR1 and CDR2: LGHNA and YSLEER.

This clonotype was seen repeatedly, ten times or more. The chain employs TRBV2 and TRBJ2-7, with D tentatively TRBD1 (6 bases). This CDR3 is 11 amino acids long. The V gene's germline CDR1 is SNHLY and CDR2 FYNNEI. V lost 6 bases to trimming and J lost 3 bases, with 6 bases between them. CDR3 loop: CASRDSYEQYF. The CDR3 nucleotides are TGTGCCAGCAGGGACAGCTACGAGCAGTACTTC. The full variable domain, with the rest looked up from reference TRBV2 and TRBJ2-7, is EPEVTQTPSHQVTQMGQEVILRCVPISNHLYFYWYRQILGQKVEFLVSFYNNEISEKSEIFDDQFSVERPDGSNFTLKIRSTKLEDSAMYFCASRDSYEQYFGPGTRLTVT.

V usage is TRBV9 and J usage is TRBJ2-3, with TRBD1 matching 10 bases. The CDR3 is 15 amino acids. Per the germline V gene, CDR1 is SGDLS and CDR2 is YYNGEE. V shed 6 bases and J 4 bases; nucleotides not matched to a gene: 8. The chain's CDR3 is CASTRGTGVADTQYF. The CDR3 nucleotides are TGTGCCAGCACCCGTGGGACAGGGGTTGCAGATACGCAGTATTTT.

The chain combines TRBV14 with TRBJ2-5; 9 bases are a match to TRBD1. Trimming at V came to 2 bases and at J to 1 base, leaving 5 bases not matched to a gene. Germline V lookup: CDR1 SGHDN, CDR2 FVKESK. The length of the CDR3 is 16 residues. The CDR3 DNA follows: TGTGCCAGCAGCCAACCGGGACAGGGCTTCCAAGAGACCCAGTACTTC. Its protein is CASSQPGQGFQETQYF. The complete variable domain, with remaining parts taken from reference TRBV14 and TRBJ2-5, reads EAGVTQFPSHSVIEKGQTVTLRCDPISGHDNLYWYRRVMGKEIKFLLHFVKESKQDESGMPNNRFLAERTGGTYSTLKVQPAELEDSGVYFCASSQPGQGFQETQYFGPGTRLLVL.

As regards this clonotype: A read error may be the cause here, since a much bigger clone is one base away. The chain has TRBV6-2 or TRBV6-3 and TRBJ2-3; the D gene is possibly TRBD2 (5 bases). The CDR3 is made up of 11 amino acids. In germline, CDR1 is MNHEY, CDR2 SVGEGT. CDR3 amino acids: CTSSPEEVQYF. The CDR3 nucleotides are TGTACCAGCAGCCCGGAGGAAGTTCAGTATTTT.

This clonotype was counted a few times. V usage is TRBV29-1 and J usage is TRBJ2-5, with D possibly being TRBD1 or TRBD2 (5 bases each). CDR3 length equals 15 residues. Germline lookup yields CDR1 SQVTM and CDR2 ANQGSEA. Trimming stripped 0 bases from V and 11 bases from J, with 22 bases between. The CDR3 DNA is TGCAGCGTTGAAGATGTGGGGCGGGTGTACAATGAGCAGTACTTC. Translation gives CSVEDVGRVYNEQYF.

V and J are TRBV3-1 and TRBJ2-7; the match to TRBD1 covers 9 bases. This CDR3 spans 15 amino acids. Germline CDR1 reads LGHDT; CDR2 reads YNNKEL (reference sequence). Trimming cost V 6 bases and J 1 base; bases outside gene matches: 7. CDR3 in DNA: TGTGCCAGCAGTCCCGGGACAGGGACTTCCTACGAGCAGTACTTC. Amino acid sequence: CASSPGTGTSYEQYF.

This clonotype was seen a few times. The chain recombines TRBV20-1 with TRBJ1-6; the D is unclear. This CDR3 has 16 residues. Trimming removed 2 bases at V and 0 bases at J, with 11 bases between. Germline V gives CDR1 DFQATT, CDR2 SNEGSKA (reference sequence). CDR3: CSARTEFLSYNSPLHF. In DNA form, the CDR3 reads TGCAGTGCTAGAACGGAGTTCCTCTCCTATAATTCACCCCTCCACTTT.

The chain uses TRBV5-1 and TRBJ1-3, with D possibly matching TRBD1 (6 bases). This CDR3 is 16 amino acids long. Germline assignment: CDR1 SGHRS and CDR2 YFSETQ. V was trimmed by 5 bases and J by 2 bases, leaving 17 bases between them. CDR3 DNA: TGCGCCAGCAGATCGATCCCCAGGGGAACTGGAAACACCATATATTTT. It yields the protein CASRSIPRGTGNTIYF.

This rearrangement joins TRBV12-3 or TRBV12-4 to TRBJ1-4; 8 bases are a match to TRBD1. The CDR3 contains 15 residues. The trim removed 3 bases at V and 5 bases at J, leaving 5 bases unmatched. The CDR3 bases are TGTGCCAGCAGTTTTAGAGGGACAGGAAATGAAAAACTGTTTTTT. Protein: CASSFRGTGNEKLFF.

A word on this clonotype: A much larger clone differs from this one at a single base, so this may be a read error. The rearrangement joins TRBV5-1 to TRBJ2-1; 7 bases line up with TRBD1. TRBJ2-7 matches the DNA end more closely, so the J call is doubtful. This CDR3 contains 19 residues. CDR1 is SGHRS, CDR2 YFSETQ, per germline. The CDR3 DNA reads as TGCGCCAGCAGCTTGGTGGGGACAGCAGGACGTCGCTCCTACAATGAGCAGTACTTC. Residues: CASSLVGTAGRRSYNEQYF.

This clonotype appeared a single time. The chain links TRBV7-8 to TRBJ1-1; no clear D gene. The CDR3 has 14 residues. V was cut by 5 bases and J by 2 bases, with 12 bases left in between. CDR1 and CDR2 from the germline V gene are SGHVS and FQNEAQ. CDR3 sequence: CASSQRFGNTEAFF. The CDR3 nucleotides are TGTGCCAGCAGCCAGCGATTCGGCAACACTGAAGCTTTCTTT.

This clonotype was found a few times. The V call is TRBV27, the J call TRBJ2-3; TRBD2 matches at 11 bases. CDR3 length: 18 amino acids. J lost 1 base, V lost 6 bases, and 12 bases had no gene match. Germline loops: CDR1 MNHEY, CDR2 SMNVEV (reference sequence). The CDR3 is CASSTQLAGAQRTDTQYF. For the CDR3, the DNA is TGTGCCAGCAGCACGCAACTAGCGGGGGCCCAACGCACAGATACGCAGTATTTT.

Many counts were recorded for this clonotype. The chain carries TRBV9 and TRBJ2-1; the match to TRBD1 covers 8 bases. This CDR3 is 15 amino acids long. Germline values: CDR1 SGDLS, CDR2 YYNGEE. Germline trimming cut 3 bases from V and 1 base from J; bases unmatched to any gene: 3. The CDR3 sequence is CASSGGQGSYNEQFF. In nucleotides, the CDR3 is TGTGCCAGCAGCGGCGGACAGGGTTCCTACAATGAGCAGTTCTTC.

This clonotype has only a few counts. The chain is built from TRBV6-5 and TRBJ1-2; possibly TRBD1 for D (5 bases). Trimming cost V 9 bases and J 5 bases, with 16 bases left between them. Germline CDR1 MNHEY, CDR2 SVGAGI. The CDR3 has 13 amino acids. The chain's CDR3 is CASRKGTEYGYTF. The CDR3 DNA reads TGTGCCAGTCGGAAGGGGACGGAATATGGCTACACCTTC.

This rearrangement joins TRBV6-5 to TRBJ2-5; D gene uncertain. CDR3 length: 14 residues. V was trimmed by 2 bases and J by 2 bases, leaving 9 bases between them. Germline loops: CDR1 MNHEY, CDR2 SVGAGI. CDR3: CASSYGRFQETQYF. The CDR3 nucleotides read TGTGCCAGCAGTTACGGACGATTTCAAGAGACCCAGTACTTC.

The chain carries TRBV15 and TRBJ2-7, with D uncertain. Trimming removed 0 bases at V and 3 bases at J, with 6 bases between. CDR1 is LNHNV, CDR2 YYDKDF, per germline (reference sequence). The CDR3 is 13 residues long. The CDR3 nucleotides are TGTGCCACCAGCAGAGATCTCTTCTACGAGCAGTACTTC. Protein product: CATSRDLFYEQYF.

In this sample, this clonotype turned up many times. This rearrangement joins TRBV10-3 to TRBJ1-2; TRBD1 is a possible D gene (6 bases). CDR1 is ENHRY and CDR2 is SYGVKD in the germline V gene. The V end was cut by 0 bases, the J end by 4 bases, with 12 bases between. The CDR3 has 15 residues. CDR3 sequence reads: CAISESQGRGYGYTF. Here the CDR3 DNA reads TGTGCCATCAGTGAGTCACAGGGTCGAGGCTATGGCTACACCTTC.

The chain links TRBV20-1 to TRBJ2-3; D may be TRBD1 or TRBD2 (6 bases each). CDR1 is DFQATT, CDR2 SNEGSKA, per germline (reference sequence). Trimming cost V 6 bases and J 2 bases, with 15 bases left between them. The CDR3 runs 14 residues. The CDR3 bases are TGCAGTGCCCCCACTAGGGGGGCCACAGATACGCAGTATTTT. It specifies CSAPTRGATDTQYF.

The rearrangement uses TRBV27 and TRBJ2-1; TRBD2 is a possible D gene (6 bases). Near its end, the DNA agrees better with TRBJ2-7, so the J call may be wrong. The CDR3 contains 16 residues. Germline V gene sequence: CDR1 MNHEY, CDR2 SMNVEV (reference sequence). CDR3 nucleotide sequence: TGTGCCAGCAGTCTAGCCTTAGCGGAGGCCTACAATGAGCAGTACTTC. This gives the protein CASSLALAEAYNEQYF.

The CDR3 spells CATSDDGPNYTQYF. Here the CDR3 DNA reads TGTGCCACCAGTGATGATGGCCCAAACTACACGCAGTATTTT. This chain uses TRBV24-1 with TRBJ2-3; D is ambiguous. The CDR3 length is 14 residues. The V end was cut by 3 bases, the J end by 9 bases, with 15 bases between. Germline V gene sequence: CDR1 KGHDR, CDR2 SFDVKD.

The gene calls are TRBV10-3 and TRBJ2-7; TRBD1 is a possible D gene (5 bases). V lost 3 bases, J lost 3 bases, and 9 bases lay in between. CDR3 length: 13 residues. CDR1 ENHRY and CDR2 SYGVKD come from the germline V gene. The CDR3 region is CAISDGRDYEQYF. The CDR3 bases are TGTGCCATCAGTGATGGCAGGGACTACGAGCAGTACTTC.

The CDR3 protein is CASSHRDRPLSYNEQYF. The CDR3 nucleotides read TGTGCCAGCAGTCATCGGGACAGGCCTCTCTCCTACAATGAGCAGTACTTC. The genes are TRBV25-1 and TRBJ2-1, with 8 bases matching TRBD1. Matching the DNA end better, TRBJ2-7 makes the J call doubtful. There are 17 residues in the CDR3. The germline V gene has CDR1 MGHDK and CDR2 SYGVNS.

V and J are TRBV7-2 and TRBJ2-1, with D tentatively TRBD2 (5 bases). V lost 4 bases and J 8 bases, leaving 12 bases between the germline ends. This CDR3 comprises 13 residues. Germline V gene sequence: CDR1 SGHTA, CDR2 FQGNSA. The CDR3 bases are TGTGCCAGCAGCTGGGTGGTGGAGGATGAGCAGTTCTTC. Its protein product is CASSWVVEDEQFF.

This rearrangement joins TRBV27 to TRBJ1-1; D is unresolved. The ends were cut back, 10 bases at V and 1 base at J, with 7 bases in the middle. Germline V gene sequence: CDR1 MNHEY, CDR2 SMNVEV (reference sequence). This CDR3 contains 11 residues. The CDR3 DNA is TGTGCCACCCGATGGAACACTGAAGCTTTCTTT. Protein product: CATRWNTEAFF.

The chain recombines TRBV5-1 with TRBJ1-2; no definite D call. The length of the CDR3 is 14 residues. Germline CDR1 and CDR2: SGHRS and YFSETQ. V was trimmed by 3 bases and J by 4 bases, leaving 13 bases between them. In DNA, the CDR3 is TGCGCCAGCAGCTCCTTTGGCCCGGGCTATGGCTACACCTTC. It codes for CASSSFGPGYGYTF.

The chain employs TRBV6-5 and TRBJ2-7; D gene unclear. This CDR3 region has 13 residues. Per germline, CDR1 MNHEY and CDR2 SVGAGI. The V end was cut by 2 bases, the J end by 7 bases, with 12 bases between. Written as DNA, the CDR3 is TGTGCCAGCAGTTACGGGAACAACCGAGAGCAGTACTTC. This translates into CASSYGNNREQYF.

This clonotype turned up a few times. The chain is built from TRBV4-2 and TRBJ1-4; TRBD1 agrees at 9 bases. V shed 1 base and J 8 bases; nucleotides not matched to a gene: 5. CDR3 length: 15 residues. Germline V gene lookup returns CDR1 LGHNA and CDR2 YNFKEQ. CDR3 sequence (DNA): TGTGCCAGCAGCCAAGGGGACAGGGTTAACGAAAAACTGTTTTTT. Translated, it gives CASSQGDRVNEKLFF.

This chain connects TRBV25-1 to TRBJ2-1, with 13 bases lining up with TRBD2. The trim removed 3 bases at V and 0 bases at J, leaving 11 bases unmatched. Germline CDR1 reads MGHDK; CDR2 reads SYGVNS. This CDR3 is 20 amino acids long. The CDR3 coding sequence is TGTGCCAGCAGTGAGAGGGCCGGGACTAGCGGGGTTAGCTCCTACAATGAGCAGTTCTTC. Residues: CASSERAGTSGVSSYNEQFF.

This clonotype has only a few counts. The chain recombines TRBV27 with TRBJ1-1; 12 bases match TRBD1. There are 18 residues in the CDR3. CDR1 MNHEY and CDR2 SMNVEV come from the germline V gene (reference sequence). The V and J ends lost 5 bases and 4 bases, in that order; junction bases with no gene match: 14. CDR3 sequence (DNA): TGTGCCAGCAGTGAACTCAAGAGGGACAGGGGGCGAATCACTGAAGCTTTCTTT. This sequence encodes CASSELKRDRGRITEAFF.